This T cell receptor (beta chain) was captured in a study of blood T cells in healthy people across ages. Sample donors were healthy Caucasian individuals that came from Russia, aged 6 to 90. The draw of peripheral blood yielded roughly 10 milliliters from each donor. Study observations and caveats: When set beside aged donors, long-lived donors presented more naive CD4+ cells and higher diversity. It was held that the diversity estimates obtained from one million T cells were underestimates.

A J-beta primer mix and a sample-barcoded 5' primer were used in a second PCR of roughly 6 to 11 cycles. MiXCR was run by TCRdb on the 5' RACE reads, yielding one entry per CDR3 protein. Altogether fewer than 950,000 distinct CDR3 sequences are present, roughly 35% being singletons, with the ten largest covering approximately 12%. Trimming left V 1 base short and J 1 base short, with 17 bases between. Germline loops: CDR1 LGHNA, CDR2 YSLEER. The CDR3 runs 18 residues. In this sample, this clonotype turned up a few times. The antigen is not known. The sequenced sample was blood. The receptor was isolated from a young man in good health. J is TRBJ1-5 and V is TRBV4-3; possibly TRBD1 for D (5 bases). In DNA, the CDR3 is TGCGCCAGCAGCCAAGGCCTAAGGGGTCCTACCAGCAATCAGCCCCAGCATTTT. It specifies CASSQGLRGPTSNQPQHF.